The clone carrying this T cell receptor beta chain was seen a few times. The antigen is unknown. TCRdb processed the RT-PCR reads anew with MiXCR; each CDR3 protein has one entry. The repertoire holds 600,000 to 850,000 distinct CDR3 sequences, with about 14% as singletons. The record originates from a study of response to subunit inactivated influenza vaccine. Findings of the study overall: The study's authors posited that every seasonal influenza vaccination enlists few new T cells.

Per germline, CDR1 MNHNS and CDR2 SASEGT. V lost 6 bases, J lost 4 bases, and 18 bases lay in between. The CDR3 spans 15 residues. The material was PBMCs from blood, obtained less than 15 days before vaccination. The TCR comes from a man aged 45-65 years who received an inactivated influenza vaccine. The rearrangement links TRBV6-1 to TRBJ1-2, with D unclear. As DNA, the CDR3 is TGTGCCAGCAGCCCCAACCGGGGATCCGTCTATGGCTACACCTTC. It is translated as CASSPNRGSVYGYTF.